The clone carrying this T cell receptor beta chain was seen only once. The protocol was immunoSEQ multiplex PCR, while the TCRdb copy is restricted to in-frame clones and leaves out a portion. The table has roughly 500,000 clones, 90% to 97% seen once. This sample is part of a study of shared clonotypes between healthy human individuals. CD4+ cells yielded CD45RA+ naive and CD45RA-negative memory subsets. Germline V CDR1 and CDR2: SGHVS, FNYEAQ. Trimming removed 5 bases at V and 2 bases at J, with 16 bases between. This CDR3 region has 15 residues. The sample was naive CD4+ T cells sorted from blood. Subset reported: CD45RA+ positively selected. This clonotype originated in a young woman in good health. The chain carries TRBV7-6 and TRBJ2-7; perhaps TRBD2 as D (6 bases). The CDR3 DNA reads TGTGCCAGCAGCGAGGGGTTCGGGGAGGCCTACGAGCAGTACTTC. Translating it yields CASSEGFGEAYEQYF.